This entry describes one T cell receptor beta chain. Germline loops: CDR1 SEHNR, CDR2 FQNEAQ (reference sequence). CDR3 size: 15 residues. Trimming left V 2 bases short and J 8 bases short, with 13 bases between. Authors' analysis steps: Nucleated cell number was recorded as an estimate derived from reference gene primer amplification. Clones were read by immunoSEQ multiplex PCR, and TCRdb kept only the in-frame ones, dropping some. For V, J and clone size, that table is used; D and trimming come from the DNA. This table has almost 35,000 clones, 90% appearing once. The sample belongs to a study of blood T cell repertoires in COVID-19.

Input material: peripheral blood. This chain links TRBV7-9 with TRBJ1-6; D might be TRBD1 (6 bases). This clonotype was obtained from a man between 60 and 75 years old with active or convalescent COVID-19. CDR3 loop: CASSLLQGGYSPLHF. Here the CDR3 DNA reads TGTGCCAGCAGCTTATTACAGGGTGGTTATTCACCCCTCCACTTT.